These 25 T cell receptor beta chains originate from one sample sequenced in a study of OX40 agonist ivuxolimab in advanced cancers. Clones were read by immunoSEQ multiplex PCR, and TCRdb kept only the in-frame ones, dropping some. The sample includes 45,000 to 55,000 clones, about 88% of them seen just once. Material: CD4+ or CD8+ T cells sorted from blood, obtained in a trial of the OX40 agonist ivuxolimab. These receptors all come from an adult with an advanced solid tumor such as melanoma, head and neck, liver or kidney cancer.

V gene TRBV19 combines with J gene TRBJ2-1, with 7 nucleotides matching TRBD2. The ends lost 4 bases at V and 8 bases at J; junction bases unmatched: 14. The CDR3 consists of 16 residues. Looked up from germline, CDR1 is LNHDA and CDR2 is SQIVND (reference sequence). In DNA form, the CDR3 reads TGTGCCAGTAGTAACCTCGCGGGAGTAACTCGGTATGAGCAGTTCTTC. This codes for CASSNLAGVTRYEQFF.

J is TRBJ2-7 and V is TRBV18; TRBD2 matches at 14 bases. CDR3 length: 18 amino acids. J gave up 2 bases and V 3 bases, and 9 bases lay outside the gene matches. CDR1 and CDR2 (germline): KGHSH, LQKENI. CDR3 loop: CASSPSAGTSGRPYEQYF. CDR3 coding DNA: TGTGCCAGCTCACCTTCAGCCGGGACTAGCGGGAGACCCTACGAGCAGTACTTC.

The genes are TRBV7-6 and TRBJ2-7; TRBD1 matches 7 bases. The CDR3 extends over 14 amino acids. V dropped 5 bases and J dropped 3; count of bases not matched to a gene: 7. Germline lookup yields CDR1 SGHVS and CDR2 FNYEAQ. The CDR3 region is CASSPRQGDYEQYF. The DNA for the CDR3 is TGTGCCAGCAGCCCTCGACAGGGAGACTACGAGCAGTACTTC.

The chain couples TRBV7-2 to TRBJ1-5; no firm D call. CDR3 size: 14 residues. The V gene's germline CDR1 is SGHTA and CDR2 FQGNSA. Trimming pared 0 bases from V and 3 bases from J, leaving 6 bases between. CDR3 DNA sequence: TGTGCCAGCAGCTTAGCGGGCTTCAATCAGCCCCAGCATTTT. Translating gives CASSLAGFNQPQHF.

This chain uses TRBV28 with TRBJ1-1, with 10 bases aligning to TRBD1. The length of the CDR3 is 14 residues. From germline, CDR1 is MDHEN and CDR2 SYDVKM. V gave up 2 bases and J gave up 8 bases; unmatched junction bases: 5. Written as DNA, the CDR3 is TGTGCCAGCAGTTTACCGGGACAGGGGAGAGAAGCTTTCTTT. Translating gives CASSLPGQGREAFF.

The CDR3 DNA is TGTGCCAGCAGCTTCGGCAGGGCTAACTATGGCTACACCTTC. This gives the protein CASSFGRANYGYTF. V and J are TRBV11-2 and TRBJ1-2; possible D gene TRBD1, 5 bases. Per the germline V gene, CDR1 is SGHAT and CDR2 is FQNNGV. With 3 bases removed from V and 0 bases from J, the gap between germline ends came to 8 bases. This CDR3 comprises 14 residues.

The chain couples TRBV7-8 to TRBJ1-1; D ambiguous. Germline V gives CDR1 SGHVS, CDR2 FQNEAQ. The CDR3 has 14 amino acids. Deletions cut 0 bases from V and 1 base from J, with 6 bases between. CDR3 protein: CASSLAGGNTEAFF. The CDR3 bases are TGTGCCAGCAGCTTAGCGGGTGGGAACACTGAAGCTTTCTTT.

This clone was seen only once. The V and J genes are TRBV5-1 and TRBJ1-3; D remains ambiguous. Trimming removed 2 bases at V and 5 bases at J, with 14 bases between. From germline, CDR1 is SGHRS and CDR2 YFSETQ. This CDR3 comprises 15 residues. The CDR3 protein is CASSFGPELRNTIYF. CDR3 bases: TGCGCCAGCAGCTTCGGACCGGAGTTGCGAAACACCATATATTTT.

The V call is TRBV28, the J call TRBJ2-1; 16 nucleotides line up with TRBD2. Trimming at V came to 6 bases and at J to 15 bases, leaving 11 bases not matched to a gene. Germline loops: CDR1 MDHEN, CDR2 SYDVKM. CDR3 size: 15 residues. The CDR3 DNA reads TGTGCCAGCAGCGGGACTAGCGGGAGGGCATGGGTTGGGTTCTTC. It specifies CASSGTSGRAWVGFF.

V gene TRBV28 combines with J gene TRBJ2-5, with 7 bases aligning to TRBD2. Unmatched junction bases numbered 5, after V lost 4 bases and J lost 3 bases. CDR1 is MDHEN, CDR2 SYDVKM, per germline. This CDR3 contains 14 residues. CDR3 nucleotide sequence: TGTGCCAGCAGTTACGGGGGGAGTGAAGAGACCCAGTACTTC. It yields the protein CASSYGGSEETQYF.

This rearrangement joins TRBV5-4 to TRBJ2-3, with 9 bases aligning to TRBD2. CDR3 length: 16 amino acids. V shed 4 bases, J shed 1 base, and the junction held 7 bases outside the gene matches. Germline values: CDR1 SGHNT, CDR2 YYREEE (reference sequence). CDR3 sequence reads: CASSPGIAGGTDTQYF. The CDR3 bases are TGTGCCAGCAGCCCCGGGATAGCGGGAGGCACAGATACGCAGTATTTT.

V is TRBV7-6 and J is TRBJ2-3; 14 bases line up with TRBD2. This CDR3 is 15 amino acids long. In germline, CDR1 is SGHVS, CDR2 FNYEAQ. Trimming removed 3 bases from V and 7 bases from J; junction bases left unmatched: 3. The CDR3 DNA reads as TGTGCCAGCAGCTTGGGGACTAGCGGGAGTTATACGCAGTATTTT. It codes for CASSLGTSGSYTQYF.

J is TRBJ1-3 and V is TRBV5-1; D call uncertain. CDR3 length: 18 residues. Germline CDR1 SGHRS, CDR2 YFSETQ. With 0 bases removed from V and 4 bases from J, the gap between germline ends came to 20 bases. DNA of the CDR3: TGCGCCAGCAGCTTGGCATGGACGGCCTCTAAGGCCGGAAACACCATATATTTT. As protein: CASSLAWTASKAGNTIYF. The variable domain in full, completed from reference TRBV5-1 and TRBJ1-3, reads KAGVTQTPRYLIKTRGQQVTLSCSPISGHRSVSWYQQTPGQGLQFLFEYFSETQRNKGNFPGRFSGRQFSNSRSEMNVSTLELGDSALYLCASSLAWTASKAGNTIYFGEGSWLTVV.

This chain links TRBV7-3 with TRBJ2-1, with 9 bases fitting TRBD2. The CDR3 runs to 14 residues. The V and J ends lost 2 bases and 5 bases, in that order; junction bases with no gene match: 1. Germline V gene sequence: CDR1 SGHTA, CDR2 FQGTGA. CDR3 sequence reads: CASSLPSGDNEQFF. DNA for the CDR3: TGTGCCAGCAGCTTACCTAGCGGGGACAATGAGCAGTTCTTC. Looking up the rest from reference TRBV7-3 and TRBJ2-1 gives the full variable domain: GAGVSQTPSNKVTEKGKYVELRCDPISGHTALYWYRQSLGQGPEFLIYFQGTGAADDSGLPNDRFFAVRPEGSVSTLKIQRTERGDSAVYLCASSLPSGDNEQFFGPGTRLTVL.

In this sample, this clone turned up once. The V call is TRBV28, the J call TRBJ1-5; D gene uncertain. From germline, CDR1 is MDHEN and CDR2 SYDVKM. V lost 2 bases to trimming and J lost 1 base, with 3 bases between them. CDR3 length equals 13 residues. CDR3 nucleotides: TGTGCCAGCAGTTTAGACAGCAATCAGCCCCAGCATTTT. Amino acids: CASSLDSNQPQHF. Variable domain in full (rest from reference TRBV28 and TRBJ1-5): DVKVTQSSRYLVKRTGEKVFLECVQDMDHENMFWYRQDPGLGLRLIYFSYDVKMKEKGDIPEGYSVSREKKERFSLILESASTNQTSMYLCASSLDSNQPQHFGDGTRLSIL.

This clone was recorded only once. The chain couples TRBV20-1 to TRBJ1-4; D gene unclear. This CDR3 has 11 residues. CDR1 DFQATT and CDR2 SNEGSKA come from the germline V gene (reference sequence). The V end lost 6 bases, the J end lost 6 bases, and 8 bases lay between the germline ends. For the CDR3, the DNA is TGCAGTGCCCCGGACTATGAAAAACTGTTTTTT. Residues: CSAPDYEKLFF.

The gene calls are TRBV7-8 and TRBJ2-5; 7 bases match TRBD1. CDR3 length equals 13 residues. In germline, CDR1 is SGHVS, CDR2 FQNEAQ. With 6 bases clipped from V and 4 bases from J, the junction kept 5 bases outside the gene matches. Here the CDR3 reads CASSYRGRETQYF. Here the CDR3 DNA reads TGTGCCAGCAGTTACAGGGGAAGAGAGACCCAGTACTTC.

The V gene is TRBV28, the J gene TRBJ2-5; D unresolved. The better agreement between TRBJ2-7 and the DNA end casts doubt on the J call. This CDR3 is 12 amino acids long. The germline gives CDR1 MDHEN, CDR2 SYDVKM. In DNA, the CDR3 is TGTGCCAGCACCGACAAACCCTACGAGCAGTACTTC. Its translation is CASTDKPYEQYF.

The chain links TRBV6-5 to TRBJ1-2; D gene uncertain. Trimming took 4 bases from V and 2 from J, leaving 14 bases between them. The germline V gene has CDR1 MNHEY and CDR2 SVGAGI. This CDR3 spans 15 amino acids. CDR3 in DNA: TGTGCCAGCAGTTCCCGTGGTGGGAGGAACTATGGCTACACCTTC. Encoded protein: CASSSRGGRNYGYTF.

The rearrangement joins TRBV7-9 to TRBJ1-2, with TRBD1 identical over 12 bases. The CDR3 has 16 residues. Germline CDR1 reads SEHNR; CDR2 reads FQNEAQ (reference sequence). V lost 7 bases, J lost 7 bases, and 13 bases stayed unmatched. CDR3 residues: CASKPFGTGGPSGYTF. DNA for the CDR3: TGTGCCAGCAAACCATTCGGGACAGGGGGCCCAAGTGGCTACACCTTC.

The rearrangement uses TRBV18 and TRBJ1-4, with 7 bases identical to TRBD1. Germline CDR1 KGHSH, CDR2 LQKENI. The CDR3 length is 15 residues. Trimming cost V 3 bases and J 7 bases; bases outside gene matches: 8. The CDR3 bases are TGTGCCAGCTCACCGACCGGGACAGTCCCTGAAAAACTGTTTTTT. Translated: CASSPTGTVPEKLFF.

This clone was picked up a small number of times. V and J are TRBV11-2 and TRBJ1-4; D might be TRBD1 (6 bases). Germline CDR1 reads SGHAT; CDR2 reads FQNNGV. Trimming removed 4 bases from V and 3 bases from J, with 12 bases in between. CDR3 length equals 15 residues. The CDR3 sequence is CASSSLRGANEKLFF. CDR3 nucleotides: TGTGCCAGCAGCTCCCTTAGGGGGGCTAATGAAAAACTGTTTTTT. Full variable domain (outside the CDR3, taken from reference TRBV11-2 and TRBJ1-4): EAGVAQSPRYKIIEKRQSVAFWCNPISGHATLYWYQQILGQGPKLLIQFQNNGVVDDSQLPKDRFSAERLKGVDSTLKIQPAKLEDSAVYLCASSSLRGANEKLFFGSGTQLSVL.

The CDR3 sequence is CASSVDVGDLDTQYF. DNA for the CDR3: TGTGCCAGCAGCGTAGATGTGGGAGATTTAGATACGCAGTATTTT. The chain employs TRBV9 and TRBJ2-3; a weak D match, TRBD2 (5 bases). V was shortened by 0 bases and J by 5 bases, with 13 bases between the two germline ends. The CDR3 runs 15 residues. Germline CDR1 and CDR2: SGDLS and YYNGEE.

V usage is TRBV28 and J usage is TRBJ1-5; D uncertain. The CDR3 is 12 amino acids. Germline loops: CDR1 MDHEN, CDR2 SYDVKM. The V end lost 5 bases, the J end lost 2 bases, and 4 bases lay between the germline ends. The CDR3 region has the DNA TGTGCCAGCAGTCGGCGCAATCAGCCCCAGCATTTT. Translating it yields CASSRRNQPQHF. The whole variable domain, filled in from reference TRBV28 and TRBJ1-5, reads DVKVTQSSRYLVKRTGEKVFLECVQDMDHENMFWYRQDPGLGLRLIYFSYDVKMKEKGDIPEGYSVSREKKERFSLILESASTNQTSMYLCASSRRNQPQHFGDGTRLSIL.

This chain joins TRBV5-4 and TRBJ1-1; no clear D. The CDR3 loop spans 16 amino acids. Germline CDR1 reads SGHNT; CDR2 reads YYREEE (reference sequence). V was shortened by 2 bases and J by 0 bases, with 14 bases between the two germline ends. CDR3 in DNA: TGTGCCAGCAGCTTAGACGCAGGAAACATGAACACTGAAGCTTTCTTT. Translated: CASSLDAGNMNTEAFF.